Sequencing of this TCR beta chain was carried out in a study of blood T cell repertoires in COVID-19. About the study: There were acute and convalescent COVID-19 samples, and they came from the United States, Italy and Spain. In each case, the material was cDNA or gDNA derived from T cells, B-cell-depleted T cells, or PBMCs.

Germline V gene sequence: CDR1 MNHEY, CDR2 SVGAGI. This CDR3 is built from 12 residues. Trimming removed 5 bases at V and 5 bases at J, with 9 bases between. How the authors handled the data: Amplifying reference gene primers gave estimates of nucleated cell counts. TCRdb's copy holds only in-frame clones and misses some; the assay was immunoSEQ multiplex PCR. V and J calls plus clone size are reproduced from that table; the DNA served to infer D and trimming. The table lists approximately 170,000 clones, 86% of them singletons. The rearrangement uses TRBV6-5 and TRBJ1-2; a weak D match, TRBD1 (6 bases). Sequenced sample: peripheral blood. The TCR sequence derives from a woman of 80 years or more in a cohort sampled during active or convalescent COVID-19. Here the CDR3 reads CASSRDIYGYTF. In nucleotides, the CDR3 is TGTGCCAGCAGTAGGGACATTTATGGCTACACCTTC.